This passage covers 23 T cell receptor beta chains from one sample sequenced in a study of T-cell reconstitution after alpha-beta-depleted transplantation in children. Unique molecular identifiers featured in how the TCRbeta library was prepared. TCRdb redid the calling of the PCR reads with MiXCR, one entry per CDR3 protein. The sample holds about 98,000 distinct CDR3 sequences; about 25% are singletons and the top ten take 20% to 25%. Sequenced here: PBMCs, sampled before TCRalphabeta/CD19-depleted stem cell transplant. These receptors all come from a boy between 2 and 10 years old with acute lymphoblastic leukemia, due to receive a stem cell transplant.

This clonotype has only a few counts. The chain employs TRBV20-1 and TRBJ1-5; a possible D gene is TRBD1 (6 bases). The germline gives CDR1 DFQATT, CDR2 SNEGSKA (reference sequence). The CDR3 runs to 13 residues. V shed 3 bases and J shed 3 bases, with 9 bases lying between them. Written as DNA, the CDR3 is TGCAGTGCTAGTGGACAGTACAATCAGCCCCAGCATTTT. Protein: CSASGQYNQPQHF.

The table lists this clonotype with a few counts. The CDR3, as DNA: TGTGCCAGCAGTCGGGACCCTCTAAACACTGAAGCTTTCTTT. It specifies CASSRDPLNTEAFF. The chain combines TRBV6-1 with TRBJ1-1; D is possibly TRBD1 (5 bases). Trimming pared 5 bases from V and 2 bases from J, leaving 12 bases between. Germline values: CDR1 MNHNS, CDR2 SASEGT. CDR3 length: 14 residues.

The CDR3 coding sequence is TGCAGTGCCCTACCCGGGACAGCGCAAGAGACCCAGTACTTC. Protein sequence: CSALPGTAQETQYF. The chain employs TRBV20-1 and TRBJ2-5, with 7 bases fitting TRBD1. CDR1 DFQATT and CDR2 SNEGSKA come from the germline V gene (reference sequence). The CDR3 totals 14 residues. Germline trimming cut 6 bases from V and 2 bases from J; bases unmatched to any gene: 9.

V and J are TRBV7-8 and TRBJ2-7; TRBD1 might be the D (6 bases). CDR1 is SGHVS, CDR2 FQNEAQ, per germline. Trimming removed 2 bases from V and 4 bases from J, with 15 bases in between. The CDR3 covers 15 residues. The CDR3 loop reads CASSLTRGAGYEQYF. In nucleotides, the CDR3 is TGTGCCAGCAGCTTAACCAGGGGCGCTGGGTACGAGCAGTACTTC. The variable domain in full, completed from reference TRBV7-8 and TRBJ2-7, reads GAGVSQSPRYKVAKRGQDVALRCDPISGHVSLFWYQQALGQGPEFLTYFQNEAQLDKSGLPSDRFFAERPEGSVSTLKIQRTQQEDSAVYLCASSLTRGAGYEQYFGPGTRLTVT.

The sample holds many counts of this clonotype. The rearrangement links TRBV9 to TRBJ2-1; 7 nucleotides line up with TRBD1. The germline V gene has CDR1 SGDLS and CDR2 YYNGEE. This CDR3 has 16 residues. Losses at the gene ends were 1 base for V and 10 bases for J; bases not matched to a gene: 14. The CDR3 loop is CASSVKRQGGRKEQFF. The DNA of the CDR3 is TGTGCCAGCAGCGTAAAACGACAGGGTGGTAGGAAAGAGCAGTTCTTC.

J is TRBJ2-7 and V is TRBV18; D is uncertain. Germline loops: CDR1 KGHSH, CDR2 LQKENI. Trimming cost V 0 bases and J 6 bases, with 9 bases left between them. The CDR3 runs 13 residues. For the CDR3, the DNA is TGTGCCAGCTCACCACCTTCAGGTTTCGAGCAGTACTTC. It encodes CASSPPSGFEQYF.

This chain uses TRBV6-5 with TRBJ1-5, with 8 bases that match TRBD1. Germline values: CDR1 MNHEY, CDR2 SVGAGI. J gave up 4 bases and V 4 bases, and 9 bases lay outside the gene matches. The CDR3 extends over 16 amino acids. The DNA of the CDR3 is TGTGCCAGCAGTTCCAGCGGGACAGGCCTTAATCAGCCCCAGCATTTT. Protein product: CASSSSGTGLNQPQHF.

The rearrangement links TRBV9 to TRBJ2-5; D is possibly TRBD2 (6 bases). From germline, CDR1 is SGDLS and CDR2 YYNGEE. The CDR3 sequence is 17 residues long. V lost 0 bases to trimming and J lost 5 bases, with 20 bases between them. CDR3 loop: CASSVGIGSGGLETQYF. CDR3 nucleotides: TGTGCCAGCAGCGTAGGAATTGGTAGCGGAGGCCTGGAGACCCAGTACTTC.

The chain has TRBV5-1 and TRBJ2-3; TRBD1 aligns across 9 bases. The CDR3 extends over 13 amino acids. From germline, CDR1 is SGHRS and CDR2 YFSETQ. V shed 3 bases, J shed 4 bases, and the junction held 0 bases outside the gene matches. CDR3 amino acids: CASSWTGADTQYF. CDR3 in DNA: TGCGCCAGCAGCTGGACAGGGGCAGATACGCAGTATTTT. Filled out from reference TRBV5-1 and TRBJ2-3, the complete variable domain reads KAGVTQTPRYLIKTRGQQVTLSCSPISGHRSVSWYQQTPGQGLQFLFEYFSETQRNKGNFPGRFSGRQFSNSRSEMNVSTLELGDSALYLCASSWTGADTQYFGPGTRLTVL.

V is TRBV9 and J is TRBJ2-3, with 7 bases aligning to TRBD2. The CDR3 spans 15 residues. V lost 1 base and J lost 2; bases outside the gene matches: 4. In germline, CDR1 is SGDLS, CDR2 YYNGEE. The chain's CDR3 is CASSVTGRDTDTQYF. The CDR3 DNA is TGTGCCAGCAGCGTAACGGGGAGGGACACAGATACGCAGTATTTT.

The chain uses TRBV5-1 and TRBJ2-2; the D gene could be TRBD1 or TRBD2 (5 bases each). The length of the CDR3 is 16 residues. V lost 4 bases, J lost 4 bases, and 17 bases lay in between. Germline V gives CDR1 SGHRS, CDR2 YFSETQ. CDR3 sequence: CASSPRTGAGTGELFF. CDR3 bases: TGCGCCAGCAGCCCTCGGACTGGGGCAGGCACCGGGGAGCTGTTTTTT.

This clonotype was seen a few times. V is TRBV28 and J is TRBJ2-1; no definite D call. V was trimmed by 6 bases and J by 5 bases, leaving 11 bases between them. The CDR3 consists of 13 residues. CDR1 is MDHEN, CDR2 SYDVKM, per germline. In nucleotides, the CDR3 is TGTGCCAGCAGGAGGCAGCAGAACAATGAGCAGTTCTTC. Protein sequence: CASRRQQNNEQFF.

The J gene is TRBJ2-3, the V gene TRBV7-6; D unclear. The germline V and J ends were trimmed by 5 bases and 7 bases, with 10 bases remaining between them. This CDR3 has 12 amino acids. Germline V gene lookup returns CDR1 SGHVS and CDR2 FNYEAQ. The CDR3 sequence: CASSHNSNTQYF. In DNA, the CDR3 is TGTGCCAGCAGCCATAACTCCAATACGCAGTATTTT.

This clonotype occurred once. The V gene is TRBV29-1, the J gene TRBJ2-1; possible D gene TRBD1, 5 bases. CDR3 length equals 12 residues. With 6 bases removed from V and 0 bases from J, the gap between germline ends came to 6 bases. The germline gives CDR1 SQVTM, CDR2 ANQGSEA. CDR3 coding DNA: TGCAGCGTCACAGGCTCCTACAATGAGCAGTTCTTC. This codes for CSVTGSYNEQFF.

The rearrangement links TRBV5-1 to TRBJ2-5; the D gene is possibly TRBD1 (6 bases). The germline gives CDR1 SGHRS, CDR2 YFSETQ. The CDR3 extends over 14 amino acids. V gave up 4 bases and J gave up 1 base, with 11 bases separating them. The CDR3 sequence: CASSLGQGQETQYF. For the CDR3, the DNA is TGCGCCAGCAGCCTGGGACAAGGCCAAGAGACCCAGTACTTC.

To note about this clonotype: Its ends do not fully match the called genes, so a read error is possible. J is TRBJ2-7 and V is TRBV7-2, with TRBD1 matching over 8 bases. The CDR3 runs 15 residues. The V gene's germline CDR1 is SGHTA and CDR2 FQGNSA. The CDR3 region is CASSPRTGTFYEQHF. The CDR3 DNA reads TGTGCCAGCAGCCCAAGGACAGGGACCTTCTACGAGCAGCACTTC.

The chain carries TRBV4-1 and TRBJ2-5; weak D call: TRBD1 (6 bases). CDR1 is MGHRA and CDR2 is YSYEKL in the germline V gene. The CDR3 length is 16 residues. V lost 0 bases and J lost 4, with 15 bases in between. The CDR3 DNA reads as TGCGCCAGCAGCCAAGAAGGGGGTTCGGCCGGAGAGACCCAGTACTTC. This gives the protein CASSQEGGSAGETQYF.

This clonotype has a handful of counts. The chain uses TRBV6-5 and TRBJ1-2; no firm D call. CDR1 is MNHEY and CDR2 is SVGAGI in the germline V gene. V shed 0 bases and J shed 0 bases, with 11 bases lying between them. The CDR3 sequence is 16 residues long. CDR3 sequence: CASSYSGFPANYGYTF. The CDR3 DNA sequence: TGTGCCAGCAGTTACTCCGGGTTCCCAGCTAACTATGGCTACACCTTC.

This clonotype was seen a few times. The gene calls are TRBV12-3 or TRBV12-4 and TRBJ2-7, with TRBD1 matching 7 bases. After removal of 5 bases from V and 3 bases from J, the junction contained 7 bases not matched to a gene. The CDR3 is 14 amino acids. In DNA form, the CDR3 reads TGTGCCAGCAGTCCCCCGGGACAGATCTACGAGCAGTACTTC. Protein product: CASSPPGQIYEQYF.

The chain links TRBV5-1 to TRBJ2-2; 10 bases fit TRBD2. The CDR3 is 17 residues long. The germline CDR1 and CDR2 sequences are SGHRS and YFSETQ. Trimming cost V 0 bases and J 3 bases; bases outside gene matches: 5. This chain's CDR3 is CASSLAVLAGYTGELFF. The CDR3 region has the DNA TGCGCCAGCAGCTTGGCCGTACTAGCGGGGTACACCGGGGAGCTGTTTTTT.

This clonotype was seen a handful of times. The J gene is TRBJ1-6, the V gene TRBV20-1; D is ambiguous. The CDR3 sequence is 14 residues long. Trimming removed 5 bases from V and 5 bases from J, with 13 bases in between. Germline values: CDR1 DFQATT, CDR2 SNEGSKA (reference sequence). CDR3 coding DNA: TGCAGTGCTCCCCTTGGGCAGGATAATTCACCCCTCCACTTT. Its translation is CSAPLGQDNSPLHF.

The sample holds a few counts of this clonotype. The gene calls are TRBV28 and TRBJ2-7; D is possibly TRBD2 (5 bases). The CDR3 totals 12 residues. Deletions cut 5 bases from V and 1 base from J, with 6 bases between. The germline V gene encodes CDR1 MDHEN and CDR2 SYDVKM. The CDR3 nucleotides are TGTGCCAGCAGTCGGGGTTCCTACGAGCAGTACTTC. Protein: CASSRGSYEQYF. The entire variable domain, with the rest obtained from reference TRBV28 and TRBJ2-7, is as follows: DVKVTQSSRYLVKRTGEKVFLECVQDMDHENMFWYRQDPGLGLRLIYFSYDVKMKEKGDIPEGYSVSREKKERFSLILESASTNQTSMYLCASSRGSYEQYFGPGTRLTVT.

The table lists this clonotype with many counts. CDR3 bases: TGCGCCAGCAGCCAACGAGGGATAACCTACAATGAGCAGTTCTTC. Translated: CASSQRGITYNEQFF. The rearrangement uses TRBV4-3 and TRBJ2-1, with a weak D call TRBD2 (5 bases). Germline CDR1 reads LGHNA; CDR2 reads YSLEER. The CDR3 has 15 residues. V was shortened by 2 bases and J by 2 bases, with 10 bases between the two germline ends.